This TCR beta chain was captured in a study of post-analysis software for immune sequencing data. Study-level results: Strong same-batch co-clustering of samples appeared with F measure clustering.

TCR beta cDNA libraries had unique molecular identifiers. MiXCR was run by TCRdb on the PCR reads, yielding one entry per CDR3 protein. The table includes roughly 170,000 distinct CDR3 sequences, around 30% detected once. On this clonotype itself: Its matching antigen is unknown.

Sequenced: blood. This TCR was recovered from a girl aged 10 to 17 with multiple sclerosis.

The DNA for the CDR3 is TGTGCCAGCAGTCAGTATGCAGATACGCAGTATTTT. Residues: CASSQYADTQYF. The rearrangement joins TRBV7-2 to TRBJ2-3; D is unclear. Germline CDR1 and CDR2: SGHTA and FQGNSA. CDR3 length: 12 amino acids. V was trimmed by 6 bases and J by 4 bases, leaving 8 bases between them.